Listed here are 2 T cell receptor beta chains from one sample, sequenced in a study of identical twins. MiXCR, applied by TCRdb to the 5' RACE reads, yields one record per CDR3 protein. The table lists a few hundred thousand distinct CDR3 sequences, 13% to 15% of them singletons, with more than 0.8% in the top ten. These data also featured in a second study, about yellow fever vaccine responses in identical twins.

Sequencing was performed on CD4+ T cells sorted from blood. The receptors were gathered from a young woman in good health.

The CDR3 spells CASSATWDLLNEQFF. CDR3 in DNA: TGTGCCAGCTCAGCCACCTGGGATCTCCTCAATGAGCAGTTCTTC. The chain recombines TRBV18 with TRBJ2-1, with D hard to call. This CDR3 is built from 15 residues. Germline-derived CDR1 and CDR2 are KGHSH and LQKENI. The ends were cut back, 5 bases at V and 6 bases at J, with 17 bases in the middle.

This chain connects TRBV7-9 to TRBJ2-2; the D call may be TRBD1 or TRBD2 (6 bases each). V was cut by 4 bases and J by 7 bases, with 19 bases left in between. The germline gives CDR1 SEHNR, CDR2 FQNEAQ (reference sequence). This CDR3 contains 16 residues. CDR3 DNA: TGTGCCAGCAGCTCAGCCCCCGGGGGCGGGGTCGGGGAGCTGTTTTTT. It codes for CASSSAPGGGVGELFF.